The clone carrying this T cell receptor beta chain turned up a few times. Primers used in a second PCR of about 7 to 12 cycles were a sample-barcoded 5' primer and a J-beta primer mix. TCRdb independently ran MiXCR on the 5' RACE reads; one entry per CDR3 protein. This sample yields fewer than 700,000 distinct CDR3 sequences, of which around two fifths are seen a single time; 25% to 35% belongs to the top ten. The source of the sample is a study of blood T cells in healthy people across ages. The V gene lost 1 base and the J gene lost 9 bases, with 17 bases spanning the gap. The CDR3 loop spans 15 amino acids. Germline CDR1 reads SGHTA; CDR2 reads FQGNSA.

The receptor was isolated from an elderly man in good health. Sequencing input: blood. V and J are TRBV7-2 and TRBJ2-3, with a tentative D call TRBD2 (6 bases). The CDR3 region has the DNA TGTGCCAGCAGCTTAGTGGCGGGTGAGGCGGGGACGCAGTATTTT. Protein: CASSLVAGEAGTQYF.